These T cell receptor beta chains were read from a single sample in a study of T cells in Graves' hyperthyroidism and ophthalmopathy. MiXCR was run by TCRdb on the multiplex PCR reads, yielding one entry per CDR3 protein. The sample records about 600,000 distinct CDR3 sequences, more than 13% being singletons. The specimen sequenced was blood. The receptor set was obtained from a woman aged 18-29 years with Graves' ophthalmopathy. Both conserved end residues are part of each CDR3. Fields, in order: V gene, clone size, J gene, CDR3 protein. Clone size is stated in some rows and not others, as once, few, many or a class when expanded.

>TRBV11-2|-|TRBJ2-3
CASSLAGPGQGKDTQYF
>TRBV29-1|many|TRBJ2-3
CSVTGEVTDTQYF
>TRBV4-1|-|TRBJ2-5
CASSQPYRADKGTQYF
>TRBV28|many|TRBJ1-4
CASSPGAGASAEKLFF
>TRBV6-1|few|TRBJ2-1
CASHTGGEQFF
>TRBV5-1|few|TRBJ2-1
CASSLPAASGSYGNEQFF
>TRBV7-3|-|TRBJ2-1
CASSPGGTSGSFNEQFF
>TRBV19|-|TRBJ2-1
CASSIASYNEQFF
>TRBV6-2/TRBV6-3|few|TRBJ2-4
CASSYSISAGRPSENIQYF
>TRBV28|many|TRBJ1-5
CASSSGNNQPQHF
>TRBV20-1|many|TRBJ2-1
CSALTGGNNEQFF
>TRBV14|few|TRBJ2-3
CASSQEVDSSTDTQYF
>TRBV7-6|few|TRBJ2-7
CASSLGSETLSYEQYF
>TRBV10-3|many|TRBJ1-2
CAINTLGDEEGYTF
>TRBV30|many|TRBJ2-7
CAWSMYRGAYEQYF
>TRBV27|many|TRBJ1-6
CASRPGQVNNSPLHF
>TRBV7-3|many|TRBJ1-1
CASSPWGGATEAFF
>TRBV20-1|many|TRBJ2-1
CSARLRQGWDYNEQFF
>TRBV5-4|few|TRBJ2-5
CASRLAGNQETQYF
>TRBV20-1|many|TRBJ1-1
CSARDIGGTEAFF
>TRBV5-8|-|TRBJ2-7
CASSPGLAGGEGLYEQYF
>TRBV4-2|few|TRBJ2-2
CASSRDRENGELFF
>TRBV28|many|TRBJ1-6
CASSLLLTGGNSPLHF
>TRBV28|-|TRBJ2-5
CASSPRPPASETQYF
>TRBV11-1|many|TRBJ2-5
CASSPTHPPVQETQYF
>TRBV7-8|many|TRBJ2-7
CASSHRLGTGVEQYF
>TRBV7-9|-|TRBJ2-2
CASSLDRTSGREITGELFF
>TRBV6-1|many|TRBJ2-7
CASGGPSNSYEQYF
>TRBV18|-|TRBJ2-4
CASSPPQLAKNIQYF
>TRBV28|many|TRBJ1-2
CASSWGASYGYTF
>TRBV5-1|many|TRBJ2-1
CASRLAAGGSSYNEQFF
>TRBV6-5|-|TRBJ1-3
CASSYGHREVDTIYF
>TRBV30|many|TRBJ2-2
CADRVANTGELFF
>TRBV9|-|TRBJ1-5
CASSQAGLDQPQHF
>TRBV28|few|TRBJ2-7
CASGSGTALYEQYF
>TRBV20-1|many|TRBJ2-1
CSARDQRRREQFF
>TRBV28|many|TRBJ2-7
CASSLEQGMFHEQYF
>TRBV12-3/TRBV12-4|many|TRBJ1-5
CASSLEGQPNQPQHF
>TRBV28|many|TRBJ1-4
CASSSPEGRPEKLFF
>TRBV2|many|TRBJ2-1
CASIRLAGGGNEQFF
>TRBV7-9|-|TRBJ2-1
CASSSTRTTSGSSYNEQFF
>TRBV5-1|many|TRBJ2-7
CASSFGLAVDEQYF
>TRBV12-5|few|TRBJ2-1
CASGMGTYNEQFF
>TRBV24-1|many|TRBJ1-5
CATSDRDREPGGNQPQHF
>TRBV2|few|TRBJ1-2
CASSELRGSNYGYTF